This T cell receptor beta chain originates from a study of tumor-infiltrating lymphocytes in primary liver carcinoma. TCR beta cDNA was made from 400 to 500 ng total RNA with a constant-region primer. Three nested multiplex PCR rounds, a slightly modified ARM-PCR, produced the libraries for TCR beta. For around 11 cycles apiece, the opening two PCR rounds ran with TRBV1-TRBV30 forward primers and a C-beta reverse primer. From the multiplex PCR reads, TCRdb called clonotypes with MiXCR, one entry per CDR3 protein. The sample has 80,000 or so distinct CDR3 sequences, over 55% seen once. Unsorted bulk tissue of about 18-32 mg yielded co-extracted RNA and DNA. Every one of the tumor samples had a viable tumor cell content above 80%. General study findings and limits: Pairs of tumor regions overlapped more than tumor-adjacent and tumor-blood pairs did.

Trimming removed 4 bases at V and 4 bases at J, with 17 bases between. The CDR3 runs to 15 residues. Germline values: CDR1 MNHEY, CDR2 SVGAGI. This clonotype was recorded once. Its target is unknown. This chain links TRBV6-5 with TRBJ2-7, with D hard to call. The TCR sequence derives from an older woman with primary liver carcinoma and hepatitis B virus infection. Sample: liver tumor tissue from sampling region 4. Noted subset: tumor region T4, right-lateral pole. Here the CDR3 DNA reads TGTGCCAGCAGTTTCTCGATAGCCGGCTTTTACGAGCAGTACTTC. Amino acids: CASSFSIAGFYEQYF.